Only a few counts were recorded for the clone carrying this TCR beta chain. As yet, its antigen is unknown. This sample is part of a study of early T cells in non-severe SARS-CoV-2 infection. Whole-study findings and limits: Anti-spike CD8 responses were favored in VDJdb matching, and private and CD4 specificities were missed.

TCRdb ran MiXCR on the 5' RACE reads and lists one entry per CDR3 protein. The sample carries tens of thousands of distinct CDR3 sequences, under 7% recorded once. Germline CDR1 and CDR2: LGHDT and YNNKEL (reference sequence). The V and J ends lost 3 bases and 2 bases respectively, with 7 bases between them. The CDR3 length is 13 residues. The material was whole blood, obtained at baseline. The chain combines TRBV3-1 with TRBJ1-1; no clear D. The sequence came from an adult who was a healthcare worker with PCR-confirmed SARS-CoV-2 infection or an uninfected control (not recorded which). CDR3 DNA sequence: TGTGCCAGCAGCCAGGGCCCCAACACTGAAGCTTTCTTT. It translates to CASSQGPNTEAFF.